This is a list of T cell receptor beta chains from one sample in a study of cytomegalovirus exposure and HLA in healthy donors. TCRdb's copy holds only in-frame clones and misses some; the assay was immunoSEQ multiplex PCR. The sample lists fewer than 250,000 clones, 60% to 80% occurring once. Sequencing input: PBMCs. These receptors all stem from a woman aged 25 to 39 in good health and CMV-seronegative. The CDR3 runs from the conserved cysteine through the conserved F or W. Each record gives: D gene, V gene, J gene, clone size, CDR3 DNA, CDR3 protein. A D gene is named only where the DNA matches it firmly. Only some rows state a clone size, as once, few, many or a class for expanded clones.

d_call: .; v_call: TRBV30; j_call: TRBJ2-2; clone_size: few; cdr3_nt: TGTGCCTGGGAAGTACAGGGAAGGTTGGGAACCGGGGAGCTGTTTTTT; cdr3_aa: CAWEVQGRLGTGELFF
d_call: TRBD1; v_call: TRBV27; j_call: TRBJ1-5; clone_size: .; cdr3_nt: TGTGCCAGCAGTTCAACAGGGGTTCAGCCCCAGCATTTT; cdr3_aa: CASSSTGVQPQHF
d_call: TRBD2; v_call: TRBV6-1; j_call: TRBJ2-7; clone_size: .; cdr3_nt: TGTGCCAGCAGTGAAATCTTAGCGGGGAATGAGCAGTACTTC; cdr3_aa: CASSEILAGNEQYF
d_call: .; v_call: TRBV27; j_call: TRBJ2-1; clone_size: .; cdr3_nt: TGTGCCAGCAGTCCCTCAGGAGGTTACAATGAGCAGTTCTTC; cdr3_aa: CASSPSGGYNEQFF
d_call: TRBD1; v_call: TRBV5-1; j_call: TRBJ2-1; clone_size: .; cdr3_nt: TGCGCCAGCAGCTCATTGACAGGGCAAATCAATGAGCAGTTCTTC; cdr3_aa: CASSSLTGQINEQFF
d_call: TRBD2; v_call: TRBV9; j_call: TRBJ2-7; clone_size: .; cdr3_nt: TGTGCCAGCAGCCGTAGGCATGTGACTAGCGGGGGACCTGGGGACGAGCAGTACTTC; cdr3_aa: CASSRRHVTSGGPGDEQYF
d_call: .; v_call: TRBV7-9; j_call: TRBJ1-6; clone_size: .; cdr3_nt: TGTGCCAGCAGTTCCGGGGTTTCACCCCTCCACTTT; cdr3_aa: CASSSGVSPLHF
d_call: TRBD1; v_call: TRBV7-6; j_call: TRBJ1-2; clone_size: few; cdr3_nt: TGTGCCAGCAGCCCGACAGGGTTTGAAACGTATGGCTACACCTTC; cdr3_aa: CASSPTGFETYGYTF
d_call: .; v_call: TRBV7-9; j_call: TRBJ2-7; clone_size: .; cdr3_nt: TGTGCCAGCAGCTTAGAGGTGGGGGGGCCCTACGAGCAGTACTTC; cdr3_aa: CASSLEVGGPYEQYF
d_call: .; v_call: TRBV7-9; j_call: TRBJ1-5; clone_size: .; cdr3_nt: TGTGCCAGCAGCCCCCGAGGGGGGGCGACCCAGCATTTT; cdr3_aa: CASSPRGGATQHF